What follows are 25 T cell receptor beta chains derived from one specimen sequenced in a study of T-cell memory formation after mild COVID-19. MiXCR, run by TCRdb on the 5' RACE reads, gives a single entry per CDR3 protein. The table includes 300,000 to 400,000 distinct CDR3 sequences, around 20% detected once. The sequencing sample was made of PBMCs or a T cell subset sorted from them (not recorded which). The receptor source for this set is an adult woman who had mild COVID-19 (a few samples of this study predate the infection). Cell type and time point are not known.

The chain couples TRBV29-1 to TRBJ2-7, with 8 bases matching TRBD1. The CDR3 has 14 amino acids. J lost 2 bases, V lost 6 bases, and 9 bases had no gene match. Germline loops: CDR1 SQVTM, CDR2 ANQGSEA. The CDR3: CSVRGQGDTYEQYF. As DNA, the CDR3 is TGCAGCGTCCGCGGACAGGGCGATACCTACGAGCAGTACTTC.

This clonotype has just a few counts. The chain combines TRBV7-9 with TRBJ2-5, with 9 bases aligning to TRBD2. Losses at the gene ends were 1 base for V and 8 bases for J; bases not matched to a gene: 8. CDR3 size: 15 residues. Germline values: CDR1 SEHNR, CDR2 FQNEAQ (reference sequence). CDR3 residues: CASSLEGLALVTQYF. CDR3 nucleotides: TGTGCCAGCAGCTTAGAAGGACTAGCGCTGGTTACCCAGTACTTC.

The CDR3 DNA reads as TGTGCCATCAGCACCACACAGAGGGCCCCCAGAGGTGAAGCTTTCTTT. This encodes CAISTTQRAPRGEAFF. This chain joins TRBV10-3 and TRBJ1-1, with D unresolved. This CDR3 contains 16 residues. V lost 6 bases and J lost 7, with 24 bases in between. CDR1 ENHRY and CDR2 SYGVKD come from the germline V gene.

In its sample, this clonotype was seen a few times. The V and J genes are TRBV7-2 and TRBJ2-5; TRBD2 matches 8 bases. The CDR3 is made up of 15 amino acids. The germline CDR1 and CDR2 sequences are SGHTA and FQGNSA. J lost 1 base, V lost 4 bases, and 5 bases had no gene match. In nucleotides, the CDR3 is TGTGCCAGCAGCTCCGGACTAGCAACCCAAGAGACCCAGTACTTC. Protein product: CASSSGLATQETQYF.

J is TRBJ2-4 and V is TRBV4-1; D not certain. The CDR3 has 14 amino acids. The germline V gene has CDR1 MGHRA and CDR2 YSYEKL. Trimming removed 3 bases from V and 0 bases from J, with 6 bases in between. Here the CDR3 DNA reads TGCGCCAGCAGCCAGTCTCTAGCCAAAAACATTCAGTACTTC. Translating gives CASSQSLAKNIQYF.

This clonotype turned up a few times. V and J are TRBV6-5 and TRBJ1-1; D unresolved. The CDR3 is 14 amino acids. With 6 bases removed from V and 1 base from J, the gap between germline ends came to 12 bases. Germline loops: CDR1 MNHEY, CDR2 SVGAGI. The CDR3 DNA sequence: TGTGCCAGCAGCACTCAGGACGGGAACACTGAAGCTTTCTTT. The encoded protein is CASSTQDGNTEAFF.

This chain uses TRBV20-1 with TRBJ2-5, with TRBD2 identical over 8 bases. With 6 bases clipped from V and 2 bases from J, the junction kept 5 bases outside the gene matches. Looked up from germline, CDR1 is DFQATT and CDR2 is SNEGSKA (reference sequence). This CDR3 is built from 13 residues. CDR3 sequence (DNA): TGCAGTGCCAGCGGCGGGGGGCAAGAGACCCAGTACTTC. It encodes CSASGGGQETQYF.

V and J are TRBV7-9 and TRBJ2-5; 8 bases match TRBD2. Germline V gene lookup returns CDR1 SEHNR and CDR2 FQNEAQ (reference sequence). V was pared by 5 bases and J by 2 bases, with 19 bases of the junction left unmatched. The CDR3 is made up of 19 amino acids. CDR3 in DNA: TGTGCCAGCAGCAAGTACCCCGGGACTAGTGTCTTTGGGCAAGAGACCCAGTACTTC. Translating gives CASSKYPGTSVFGQETQYF.

This clonotype was seen a few times. The chain is built from TRBV15 and TRBJ2-5; 7 bases line up with TRBD1. Germline V gene lookup returns CDR1 LNHNV and CDR2 YYDKDF (reference sequence). The CDR3 consists of 14 residues. The ends lost 6 bases at V and 2 bases at J; junction bases unmatched: 6. CDR3 loop: CATRRRQGQETQYF. The CDR3 DNA follows: TGTGCCACCAGGAGAAGACAGGGTCAAGAGACCCAGTACTTC.

V gene TRBV4-3 combines with J gene TRBJ2-2; perhaps TRBD2 as D (7 bases). This CDR3 is built from 17 residues. Per the germline V gene, CDR1 is LGHNA and CDR2 is YSLEER. The germline V and J ends were trimmed by 1 base and 6 bases, with 18 bases remaining between them. CDR3 DNA: TGCGCCAGCAGCCAAGGGATTAGCGGGTGGGGGCCCGGGGAGCTGTTTTTT. Encoded protein: CASSQGISGWGPGELFF.

The chain combines TRBV27 with TRBJ2-4, with 10 bases aligning to TRBD1. The junction had 3 bases not matched to a gene; V was cut back by 4 bases and J by 9 bases. Germline CDR1 reads MNHEY; CDR2 reads SMNVEV (reference sequence). The CDR3 consists of 13 residues. CDR3 region: CASSWDRGGIQYF. DNA of the CDR3: TGTGCCAGCAGTTGGGACAGGGGCGGCATTCAGTACTTC.

This clonotype showed up just a few times. The chain links TRBV11-2 to TRBJ2-7; D is perhaps TRBD2 (6 bases). V gave up 5 bases and J gave up 2 bases, with 16 bases separating them. This CDR3 contains 15 residues. Germline assignment: CDR1 SGHAT and CDR2 FQNNGV. The CDR3 DNA reads TGTGCCAGCAGCCCTAGTGGGGCGGGACCCTACGAGCAGTACTTC. Its translation is CASSPSGAGPYEQYF.

This clonotype turned up a few times. The chain uses TRBV6-5 and TRBJ1-2; D ambiguous. Trimming stripped 2 bases from V and 2 bases from J, with 6 bases between. Per germline, CDR1 MNHEY and CDR2 SVGAGI. The CDR3 covers 13 residues. The CDR3 nucleotides are TGTGCCAGCAGTTACAGGGAAAACTATGGCTACACCTTC. It translates to CASSYRENYGYTF.

This clonotype was found a few times. The chain couples TRBV12-3 or TRBV12-4 to TRBJ2-7, with D perhaps being TRBD1 or TRBD2 (5 bases each). Deletions cut 6 bases from V and 6 bases from J, with 24 bases between. The length of the CDR3 is 16 residues. The DNA for the CDR3 is TGTGCCAGCAGCCCCCGGGACCATTCACCTCTCGGCGAGCAGTACTTC. Protein: CASSPRDHSPLGEQYF.

The chain uses TRBV7-9 and TRBJ2-1, with D possibly being TRBD2 (5 bases). The CDR3 covers 12 residues. Per the germline V gene, CDR1 is SEHNR and CDR2 is FQNEAQ (reference sequence). V was trimmed by 6 bases and J by 10 bases, leaving 13 bases between them. CDR3 sequence reads: CASRGVSREQFF. CDR3 bases: TGTGCCAGCAGGGGAGTGAGCCGCGAGCAGTTCTTC.

This clonotype has a handful of counts. The rearrangement joins TRBV12-3 or TRBV12-4 to TRBJ2-7; no definite D call. Trimming removed 2 bases from V and 0 bases from J, with 8 bases in between. This CDR3 comprises 14 residues. The CDR3 coding sequence is TGTGCCAGCAGTTTAACACCCGGCTCCTACGAGCAGTACTTC. This encodes CASSLTPGSYEQYF.

This clonotype has ten or more counts. The chain has TRBV7-9 and TRBJ2-3; D unclear. The CDR3 contains 15 residues. V was trimmed by 5 bases and J by 0 bases, leaving 12 bases between them. The germline gives CDR1 SEHNR, CDR2 FQNEAQ (reference sequence). Here the CDR3 DNA reads TGTGCCAGCAGCGTACAGCCTATAAGCACAGATACGCAGTATTTT. Translation: CASSVQPISTDTQYF.

The gene calls are TRBV6-5 and TRBJ2-5; D ambiguous. This CDR3 comprises 14 residues. Looked up from germline, CDR1 is MNHEY and CDR2 is SVGAGI. The V end was cut by 6 bases, the J end by 2 bases, with 13 bases between. CDR3 sequence (DNA): TGTGCCAGCAGGGGGTCGTGGGTTCAAGAGACCCAGTACTTC. This sequence encodes CASRGSWVQETQYF.

This rearrangement joins TRBV13 to TRBJ1-5, with D maybe TRBD1 (6 bases). The germline V and J ends were trimmed by 6 bases and 7 bases, with 13 bases remaining between them. The CDR3 has 13 amino acids. CDR1 and CDR2 from the germline V gene are PRHDT and FYEKMQ (reference sequence). The CDR3 here is CASSKGEWQPQHF. The CDR3, as DNA: TGTGCCAGCAGTAAGGGGGAATGGCAGCCCCAGCATTTT.

The chain employs TRBV11-2 and TRBJ2-7; TRBD1 agrees at 7 bases. Germline assignment: CDR1 SGHAT and CDR2 FQNNGV. The length of the CDR3 is 15 residues. V lost 3 bases, J lost 2 bases, and 7 bases stayed unmatched. As DNA, the CDR3 is TGTGCCAGCAGCTTCGCCAGGACAGGAACCTACGAGCAGTACTTC. Amino acid sequence: CASSFARTGTYEQYF. Using reference TRBV11-2 and TRBJ2-7 for the parts outside the CDR3, the full variable domain is EAGVAQSPRYKIIEKRQSVAFWCNPISGHATLYWYQQILGQGPKLLIQFQNNGVVDDSQLPKDRFSAERLKGVDSTLKIQPAKLEDSAVYLCASSFARTGTYEQYFGPGTRLTVT.

There are a few counts of this clonotype. The chain carries TRBV7-6 and TRBJ2-5; 11 bases line up with TRBD2. Germline-derived CDR1 and CDR2 are SGHVS and FNYEAQ. V lost 6 bases, J lost 0 bases, and 9 bases stayed unmatched. The CDR3 covers 17 residues. The CDR3 sequence: CASRSGLAEVYQETQYF. The DNA of the CDR3 is TGTGCCAGCAGGTCGGGACTAGCGGAAGTGTACCAAGAGACCCAGTACTTC.

This clonotype was picked up a small number of times. V is TRBV24-1 and J is TRBJ1-3; no clear D. V lost 2 bases to trimming and J lost 3 bases, with 1 base between them. The germline V gene encodes CDR1 KGHDR and CDR2 SFDVKD. The CDR3 length is 12 residues. The CDR3 region has the DNA TGTGCCACCAGTGATTATGGAAACACCATATATTTT. Its translation is CATSDYGNTIYF.

This clonotype showed up just a few times. The rearrangement uses TRBV4-3 and TRBJ2-3; 8 nucleotides match TRBD2. The CDR3 extends over 17 amino acids. V lost 0 bases to trimming and J lost 2 bases; unmatched junction nucleotides: 7. The germline V gene has CDR1 LGHNA and CDR2 YSLEER. The CDR3 protein is CASSQDRVAGPTDTQYF. CDR3 DNA: TGCGCCAGCAGCCAAGATCGAGTAGCGGGACCCACAGATACGCAGTATTTT.

The chain recombines TRBV2 with TRBJ1-5; D is unresolved. The CDR3 runs 14 residues. Germline V gene lookup returns CDR1 SNHLY and CDR2 FYNNEI. Trimming removed 3 bases at V and 3 bases at J, with 9 bases between. CDR3 sequence: CASSDSGPNQPQHF. For the CDR3, the DNA is TGTGCCAGCAGTGATTCCGGACCCAATCAGCCCCAGCATTTT.

The rearrangement uses TRBV20-1 and TRBJ2-7; a weak D match, TRBD1 (7 bases). This CDR3 is built from 16 residues. Germline loops: CDR1 DFQATT, CDR2 SNEGSKA (reference sequence). Trimming shortened V by 0 bases and J by 2 bases, and 17 bases separated the two germline ends. The CDR3 nucleotides are TGCAGTGCTAGAGATGAAAGGAGGGGGCGAACCTACGAGCAGTACTTC. Amino acids: CSARDERRGRTYEQYF.